Each of the 32 T cell receptor beta chains below was sequenced from the same sample in a study of blood T cells in healthy people across ages. Through a sample-barcoded 5' primer and a J-beta primer mix, a second PCR was run for about 7 to 12 cycles. One entry per CDR3 protein results from TCRdb running MiXCR on the 5' RACE reads. This sample has around 800,000 distinct CDR3 sequences, with roughly 44% found just once. The sequenced sample was blood. These receptors originate from a man aged 55 to 70 in good health.

This clonotype has only a few counts. The chain carries TRBV29-1 and TRBJ2-1; D possibly matches TRBD1 or TRBD2 (5 bases each). The V and J ends lost 6 bases and 7 bases respectively, with 10 bases between them. Germline-derived CDR1 and CDR2 are SQVTM and ANQGSEA. The CDR3 is 11 residues long. CDR3 loop: CSVGTGNEQFF. The CDR3 bases are TGCAGCGTAGGGACGGGGAATGAGCAGTTCTTC.

A few counts support this clonotype. V usage is TRBV20-1 and J usage is TRBJ2-7, with 8 bases identical to TRBD1. This CDR3 is built from 15 residues. V lost 5 bases and J lost 0; bases outside the gene matches: 9. Germline V gene sequence: CDR1 DFQATT, CDR2 SNEGSKA (reference sequence). CDR3 region: CSAPAGDRSSYEQYF. The CDR3 DNA follows: TGCAGTGCTCCAGCTGGGGACAGGAGCTCCTACGAGCAGTACTTC.

The chain employs TRBV28 and TRBJ1-5, with a tentative D call TRBD1 (5 bases). From germline, CDR1 is MDHEN and CDR2 SYDVKM. The V gene lost 5 bases and the J gene lost 0 bases, with 11 bases spanning the gap. The CDR3 loop spans 15 amino acids. This CDR3 is CASSVTGLSNQPQHF. CDR3 DNA sequence: TGTGCCAGCAGTGTCACAGGACTTAGCAATCAGCCCCAGCATTTT.

This clonotype came up once. The chain uses TRBV11-3 and TRBJ2-3, with TRBD2 matching 9 bases. Germline lookup yields CDR1 SGHNT and CDR2 YENEEA. The J segment lost 3 bases and the V segment lost 3 bases, leaving 13 bases of the junction unmatched. The CDR3 consists of 18 residues. CDR3 coding DNA: TGTGCCAGCAGCTTGGCAAGGGGAGCGGGGGGTCGGACAGATACGCAGTATTTT. Amino acid sequence: CASSLARGAGGRTDTQYF.

The V and J genes are TRBV5-1 and TRBJ1-1; 7 bases align to TRBD1. V shed 4 bases and J 10 bases; nucleotides not matched to a gene: 4. Germline V lookup: CDR1 SGHRS, CDR2 YFSETQ. This CDR3 is 11 amino acids long. CDR3 protein: CASSGGTVAFF. The DNA of the CDR3 is TGCGCCAGCAGCGGGGGGACAGTAGCTTTCTTT.

This clonotype was seen a handful of times. The chain has TRBV20-1 and TRBJ2-1, with TRBD1 matching 7 bases. CDR1 and CDR2 (germline): DFQATT, SNEGSKA (reference sequence). V lost 3 bases, J lost 2 bases, and 7 bases stayed unmatched. The CDR3 has 15 amino acids. The CDR3 is CSASGTAPTYNEQFF. The CDR3 DNA reads TGCAGTGCTAGCGGGACAGCACCAACCTACAATGAGCAGTTCTTC.

This clonotype was detected only a few times. V gene TRBV9 combines with J gene TRBJ2-3; TRBD2 matches at 12 bases. In germline, CDR1 is SGDLS, CDR2 YYNGEE. V trimming: 7 bases; J trimming: 5 bases; junction bases outside the gene matches: 5. This CDR3 is built from 14 residues. As DNA, the CDR3 is TGTGCCAGCTCCACTAGCGGGGGGAAAGATACGCAGTATTTT. Amino acid sequence: CASSTSGGKDTQYF.

The table lists this clonotype with a few counts. V and J are TRBV11-2 and TRBJ2-1, with D perhaps given as TRBD1 or TRBD2 (6 bases each). Germline CDR1 and CDR2: SGHAT and FQNNGV. The CDR3 runs 16 residues. Trimming took off 5 bases at V and 4 bases at J, with 18 bases between the two ends. This CDR3 is CASSPILRGDYNEQFF. The CDR3 DNA follows: TGTGCCAGCAGCCCCATTCTAAGGGGGGATTACAATGAGCAGTTCTTC.

This clonotype occurred a few times. DNA for the CDR3: TGCAGTGCTAGAGATCCGTTAGCTCGAGAGCAGTACTTC. This sequence encodes CSARDPLAREQYF. The chain employs TRBV20-1 and TRBJ2-7; D not resolved. The germline V gene encodes CDR1 DFQATT and CDR2 SNEGSKA (reference sequence). The ends were cut back, 0 bases at V and 7 bases at J, with 13 bases in the middle. There are 13 residues in the CDR3.

J is TRBJ2-5 and V is TRBV6-6; no clear D. The CDR3 is 14 residues long. Germline V lookup: CDR1 MNHNY, CDR2 SVGAGI (reference sequence). The germline V and J ends were trimmed by 0 bases and 5 bases, with 10 bases remaining between them. This chain's CDR3 is CASSYSSSMETQYF. The CDR3 nucleotides read TGTGCCAGCAGTTACTCGAGTAGTATGGAGACCCAGTACTTC.

In this sample, this clonotype turned up a few times. The V call is TRBV9, the J call TRBJ2-7; 7 bases align to TRBD1. Germline CDR1 SGDLS, CDR2 YYNGEE. The CDR3 is made up of 14 amino acids. V lost 7 bases and J lost 2; bases outside the gene matches: 9. CDR3 amino acids: CASSPGTATYEQYF. DNA of the CDR3: TGTGCCAGCTCTCCCGGGACAGCGACCTACGAGCAGTACTTC.

V and J are TRBV30 and TRBJ2-4; D gene uncertain. Germline CDR1 reads GTSNPN; CDR2 reads SVGIG (reference sequence). The CDR3 is 11 residues long. The V and J ends lost 0 bases and 3 bases respectively, with 0 bases between them. CDR3 nucleotides: TGTGCCTGGAGTGTCAAAAACATTCAGTACTTC. Amino acid sequence: CAWSVKNIQYF. Together with reference TRBV30 and TRBJ2-4, the CDR3 gives the full variable domain: SQTIHQWPATLVQPVGSPLSLECTVEGTSNPNLYWYRQAAGRGLQLLFYSVGIGQISSEVPQNLSASRPQDRQFILSSKKLLLSDSGFYLCAWSVKNIQYFGAGTRLSVL.

This chain links TRBV7-2 with TRBJ2-7, with D unclear. The V end lost 9 bases, the J end lost 0 bases, and 12 bases lay between the germline ends. The V gene's germline CDR1 is SGHTA and CDR2 FQGNSA. This CDR3 has 13 residues. The CDR3 region is CASSRIDSYEQYF. CDR3 coding DNA: TGTGCCAGTTCCAGGATTGACTCCTACGAGCAGTACTTC.

As concerns this clonotype: Relative to the germline gene, one junction end is altered; a read error may explain this. The chain carries TRBV28 and TRBJ1-2, with 12 bases lining up with TRBD1. Germline CDR1 and CDR2: MDHEN and SYDVKM. The CDR3 totals 17 residues. DNA of the CDR3: TGTGCCAGCAGTGTATGGGACAGGGGGCCGGATAACTATGGCTACACCTTC. Protein sequence: CASSVWDRGPDNYGYTF.

The gene calls are TRBV29-1 and TRBJ2-5; TRBD2 is a possible D gene (11 bases). The CDR3 totals 16 residues. CDR1 is SQVTM and CDR2 is ANQGSEA in the germline V gene. Trimming removed 5 bases from V and 9 bases from J, with 28 bases in between. Written as DNA, the CDR3 is TGCAGCGTTCGGACAGGGGGGACTAGCGGCCGTCAGGCCCAGTACTTC. As protein: CSVRTGGTSGRQAQYF. The full variable domain, in which reference TRBV29-1 and TRBJ2-5 provide the parts outside the CDR3, is SAVISQKPSRDICQRGTSLTIQCQVDSQVTMMFWYRQQPGQSLTLIATANQGSEATYESGFVIDKFPISRPNLTFSTLTVSNMSPEDSSIYLCSVRTGGTSGRQAQYFGPGTRLLVL.

About this clonotype: One end of the junction varies from germline; a read error may be responsible. The chain is built from TRBV7-2 and TRBJ2-1; D not certain. The end of the DNA aligns better with TRBJ2-7, so the J call may be wrong. The germline CDR1 and CDR2 sequences are SGHTA and FQGNSA. This CDR3 contains 13 residues. The DNA of the CDR3 is TGTGTCAGCACGGGTACAGAGTCCTACGAGCAGTACTTC. The encoded protein is CVSTGTESYEQYF.

This clonotype has just a few counts. This chain uses TRBV2 with TRBJ2-1; D ambiguous. The germline CDR1 and CDR2 sequences are SNHLY and FYNNEI. This CDR3 comprises 14 residues. V was cut by 7 bases and J by 2 bases, with 12 bases left in between. CDR3 loop: CASTKGPTYNEQFF. In nucleotides, the CDR3 is TGTGCCAGCACTAAGGGTCCTACCTACAATGAGCAGTTCTTC. Looking up the rest from reference TRBV2 and TRBJ2-1 gives the full variable domain: EPEVTQTPSHQVTQMGQEVILRCVPISNHLYFYWYRQILGQKVEFLVSFYNNEISEKSEIFDDQFSVERPDGSNFTLKIRSTKLEDSAMYFCASTKGPTYNEQFFGPGTRLTVL.

This sequence joins TRBV2 and TRBJ1-4, with D unresolved. This CDR3 has 11 residues. Trimming left V 5 bases short and J 8 bases short, with 6 bases between. The germline V gene has CDR1 SNHLY and CDR2 FYNNEI. The CDR3, as DNA: TGTGCCAGCAGTTCCTGGGAAAAACTGTTTTTT. This encodes CASSSWEKLFF.

The genes are TRBV5-1 and TRBJ1-4, with 9 bases that match TRBD1. The CDR3 covers 15 residues. Germline assignment: CDR1 SGHRS and CDR2 YFSETQ. With V trimmed by 3 bases and J by 3 bases, 3 bases remained unmatched. CDR3 sequence reads: CASSSTGGPNEKLFF. CDR3 sequence (DNA): TGCGCCAGCAGCTCAACAGGGGGCCCTAATGAAAAACTGTTTTTT.

The chain has TRBV4-1 and TRBJ1-2; possible D gene TRBD1, 5 bases. Germline CDR1 MGHRA, CDR2 YSYEKL. The CDR3 consists of 16 residues. Deletions cut 2 bases from V and 4 bases from J, with 17 bases between. CDR3 DNA sequence: TGCGCCAGCAGCCAACAGAAGGACACCAAAAGCTATGGCTACACCTTC. The encoded protein is CASSQQKDTKSYGYTF.

This clonotype has a handful of counts. The chain carries TRBV6-1 and TRBJ2-3; 7 bases are a match to TRBD1. The CDR3 has 15 residues. Germline CDR1 and CDR2: MNHNS and SASEGT. With 1 base clipped from V and 2 bases from J, the junction kept 3 bases outside the gene matches. This chain's CDR3 is CASSEGDRPTDTQYF. The DNA of the CDR3 is TGTGCCAGCAGTGAAGGGGACAGACCCACAGATACGCAGTATTTT.

The chain carries TRBV4-1 and TRBJ1-2; unclear D gene. The germline CDR1 and CDR2 sequences are MGHRA and YSYEKL. Trimming removed 0 bases at V and 7 bases at J, with 24 bases between. There are 18 residues in the CDR3. DNA for the CDR3: TGCGCCAGCAGCCAAGATGCGGCAGGTTCTGCGCGGTTATTTGGCTACACCTTC. It encodes CASSQDAAGSARLFGYTF.

This clonotype was seen repeatedly, ten times or more. J is TRBJ2-7 and V is TRBV28; maybe TRBD1 (6 bases). Germline lookup yields CDR1 MDHEN and CDR2 SYDVKM. V was cut by 6 bases and J by 6 bases, with 12 bases left in between. The CDR3 runs 12 residues. The CDR3 nucleotides read TGTGCCAGCAGCTCTACAGGGAGCGAGCAGTACTTC. Its protein is CASSSTGSEQYF. Combining the CDR3 with reference TRBV28 and TRBJ2-7 gives the whole variable domain DVKVTQSSRYLVKRTGEKVFLECVQDMDHENMFWYRQDPGLGLRLIYFSYDVKMKEKGDIPEGYSVSREKKERFSLILESASTNQTSMYLCASSSTGSEQYFGPGTRLTVT.

This clonotype was picked up a small number of times. The CDR3 here is CASSLEGVTQYF. As DNA, the CDR3 is TGCGCCAGCAGCTTGGAGGGGGTTACCCAGTACTTC. The gene calls are TRBV5-1 and TRBJ2-7; D perhaps matches TRBD1 (6 bases). V was pared by 0 bases and J by 10 bases, with 11 bases between. Germline V gene lookup returns CDR1 SGHRS and CDR2 YFSETQ. CDR3 length equals 12 residues. Combining the CDR3 with reference TRBV5-1 and TRBJ2-7 gives the whole variable domain KAGVTQTPRYLIKTRGQQVTLSCSPISGHRSVSWYQQTPGQGLQFLFEYFSETQRNKGNFPGRFSGRQFSNSRSEMNVSTLELGDSALYLCASSLEGVTQYFGPGTRLTVT.

The rearrangement links TRBV15 to TRBJ2-1; D not resolved. The end of the DNA fits TRBJ2-7 better, so the J call may be wrong. Germline lookup yields CDR1 LNHNV and CDR2 YYDKDF (reference sequence). The CDR3 is 15 amino acids. CDR3 bases: TGTGCCACCAGCCCCGGCAGCGTCTTCTACAATGAGCAGTACTTC. Translated, it gives CATSPGSVFYNEQYF.

This clonotype was detected a few times. J is TRBJ2-5 and V is TRBV12-3 or TRBV12-4, with 10 bases that match TRBD2. V lost 4 bases and J lost 5; bases outside the gene matches: 4. The CDR3 is 14 amino acids. Written as DNA, the CDR3 is TGTGCCAGCAGTTCCCTAGCGGGGGTGGAGACCCAGTACTTC. It translates to CASSSLAGVETQYF.

In this sample, this clonotype turned up a few times. The genes are TRBV20-1 and TRBJ2-3; TRBD2 aligns across 7 bases. Germline-derived CDR1 and CDR2 are DFQATT and SNEGSKA (reference sequence). The V gene end was trimmed by 3 bases and the J gene end by 2 bases; junction bases not matched to a gene: 14. There are 17 residues in the CDR3. CDR3 loop: CSASPLSGRGNTDTQYF. As DNA, the CDR3 is TGCAGTGCTAGTCCCCTAAGCGGGCGGGGGAACACAGATACGCAGTATTTT.

The rearrangement joins TRBV14 to TRBJ2-5, with TRBD2 as a possible D gene (5 bases). Germline V CDR1 and CDR2: SGHDN, FVKESK. Deletions cut 0 bases from V and 0 bases from J, with 8 bases between. CDR3 length: 15 residues. CDR3 region: CASSQDREYQETQYF. Written as DNA, the CDR3 is TGTGCCAGCAGCCAAGATCGGGAATACCAAGAGACCCAGTACTTC.

In DNA form, the CDR3 reads TGTGCCACCAGCCTGGACAGCTATTCGCCCCAGCATTTT. It encodes CATSLDSYSPQHF. This chain uses TRBV6-4 with TRBJ1-5, with a weak D call TRBD1 (6 bases). This CDR3 has 13 amino acids. V lost 10 bases, J lost 9 bases, and 19 bases lay in between. From germline, CDR1 is MRHNA and CDR2 SNTAGT.

The chain joins TRBV20-1 to TRBJ2-3; TRBD2 agrees at 15 bases. There are 18 residues in the CDR3. Trimming removed 6 bases from V and 2 bases from J; junction bases left unmatched: 12. Germline V gene lookup returns CDR1 DFQATT and CDR2 SNEGSKA (reference sequence). The CDR3 spells CSASGLAGGILNTDTQYF. The CDR3, as DNA: TGCAGTGCCTCCGGACTAGCGGGGGGGATACTGAACACAGATACGCAGTATTTT.

V usage is TRBV6-5 and J usage is TRBJ2-3; D is undetermined. This CDR3 is built from 12 residues. V was shortened by 6 bases and J by 6 bases, with 10 bases between the two germline ends. Germline CDR1 MNHEY, CDR2 SVGAGI. The DNA of the CDR3 is TGTGCCAGCAGCCACTGGTCCGATACGCAGTATTTT. Its protein is CASSHWSDTQYF.

This clonotype was recorded many times. The chain carries TRBV7-2 and TRBJ2-5; 10 bases line up with TRBD2. This CDR3 region has 15 residues. The V gene end was trimmed by 3 bases and the J gene end by 2 bases; junction bases not matched to a gene: 3. Germline loops: CDR1 SGHTA, CDR2 FQGNSA. As DNA, the CDR3 is TGTGCCAGCAGCTTTCGGACTAGCGGACAAGAGACCCAGTACTTC. It yields the protein CASSFRTSGQETQYF.